This section outlines one T cell receptor (beta chain) sequence together with its context. Extracted RNA was reverse transcribed, and the resulting cDNA served as sequencing template. Clones were read by immunoSEQ multiplex PCR, and TCRdb kept only the in-frame ones, dropping some. The repertoire has about 150,000 clones, about 60% of them found once; the top ten carry around 6.6%. The CDR3 sequence is 13 residues long. Trimming pared 5 bases from V and 13 bases from J, leaving 15 bases between. Germline loops: CDR1 SNHLY, CDR2 FYNNEI. Collected material from alopecia areata patients comprised lesional scalp punch biopsies and peripheral blood. PBMCs yielded sorted CD4+ and CD8+ T cells. The data originate from a study of CD8+ T cells in alopecia areata. Study as a whole: Among treated patients, oral tofacitinib was administered at 5 to 10 mg twice daily.

The source of this sequence is a human donor with alopecia areata. Sequencing was performed on CD4+ T cells sorted from blood, taken at week 0. J is TRBJ1-6 and V is TRBV2; D is ambiguous. CDR3 amino acids: CASSPRVFVPLHF. As DNA, the CDR3 is TGTGCCAGCAGTCCCCGGGTATTTGTCCCCCTCCACTTT.